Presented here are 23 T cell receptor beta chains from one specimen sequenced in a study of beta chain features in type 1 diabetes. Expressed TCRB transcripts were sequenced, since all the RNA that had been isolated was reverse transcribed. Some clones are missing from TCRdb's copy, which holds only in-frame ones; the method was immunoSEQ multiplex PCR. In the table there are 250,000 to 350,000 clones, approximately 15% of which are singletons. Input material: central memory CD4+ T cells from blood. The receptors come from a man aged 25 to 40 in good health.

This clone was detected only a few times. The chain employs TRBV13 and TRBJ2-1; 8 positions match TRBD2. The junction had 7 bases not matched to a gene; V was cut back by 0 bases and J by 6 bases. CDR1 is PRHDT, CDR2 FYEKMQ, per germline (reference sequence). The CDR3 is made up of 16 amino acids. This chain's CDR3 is CASSLGPAGAFNEQFF. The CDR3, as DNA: TGTGCCAGCAGCTTAGGACCAGCGGGGGCCTTCAATGAGCAGTTCTTC.

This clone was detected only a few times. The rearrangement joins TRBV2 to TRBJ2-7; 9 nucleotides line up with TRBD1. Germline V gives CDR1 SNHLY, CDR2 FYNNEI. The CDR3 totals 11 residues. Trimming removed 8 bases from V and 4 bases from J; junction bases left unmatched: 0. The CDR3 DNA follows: TGTGCCAGCGGACAGGGGTACGAGCAGTACTTC. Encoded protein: CASGQGYEQYF.

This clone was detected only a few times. This chain's CDR3 is CASKTGVSTDTQYF. The CDR3 DNA is TGTGCCAGCAAGACAGGGGTTAGCACAGATACGCAGTATTTT. J is TRBJ2-3 and V is TRBV6-1; 8 nucleotides match TRBD1. The germline gives CDR1 MNHNS, CDR2 SASEGT. The junction had 3 bases not matched to a gene; V was cut back by 7 bases and J by 0 bases. This CDR3 has 14 residues.

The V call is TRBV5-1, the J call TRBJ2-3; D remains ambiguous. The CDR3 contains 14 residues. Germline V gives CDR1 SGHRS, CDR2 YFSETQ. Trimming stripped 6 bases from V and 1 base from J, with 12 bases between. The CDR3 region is CASTSGIGTDTQYF. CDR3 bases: TGCGCCAGCACTTCGGGTATAGGCACAGATACGCAGTATTTT.

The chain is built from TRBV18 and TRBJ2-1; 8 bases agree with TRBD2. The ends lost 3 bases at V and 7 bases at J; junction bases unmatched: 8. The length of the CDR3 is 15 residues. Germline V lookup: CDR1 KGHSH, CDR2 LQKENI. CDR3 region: CASSPTSGLGNEQFF. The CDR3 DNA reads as TGTGCCAGCTCACCCACTAGCGGACTGGGAAATGAGCAGTTCTTC. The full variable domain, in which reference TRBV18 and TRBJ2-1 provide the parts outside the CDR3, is NAGVMQNPRHLVRRRGQEARLRCSPMKGHSHVYWYRQLPEEGLKFMVYLQKENIIDESGMPKERFSAEFPKEGPSILRIQQVVRGDSAAYFCASSPTSGLGNEQFFGPGTRLTVL.

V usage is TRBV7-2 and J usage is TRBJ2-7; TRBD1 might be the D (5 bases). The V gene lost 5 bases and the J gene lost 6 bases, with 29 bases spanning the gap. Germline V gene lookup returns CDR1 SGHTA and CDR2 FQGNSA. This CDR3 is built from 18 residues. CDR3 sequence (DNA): TGTGCCAGCAGCCCTCTCCCCTATAAGGGGCGAGCAGTAGGCGAGCAGTACTTC. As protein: CASSPLPYKGRAVGEQYF.

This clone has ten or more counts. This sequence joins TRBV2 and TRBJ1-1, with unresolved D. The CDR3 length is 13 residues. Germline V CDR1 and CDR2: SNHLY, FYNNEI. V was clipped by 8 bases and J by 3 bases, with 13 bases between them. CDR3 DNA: TGTGCCAGCTTGTCCGGCCGTGACACTGAAGCTTTCTTT. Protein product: CASLSGRDTEAFF. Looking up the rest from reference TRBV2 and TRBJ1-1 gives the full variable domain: EPEVTQTPSHQVTQMGQEVILRCVPISNHLYFYWYRQILGQKVEFLVSFYNNEISEKSEIFDDQFSVERPDGSNFTLKIRSTKLEDSAMYFCASLSGRDTEAFFGQGTRLTVV.

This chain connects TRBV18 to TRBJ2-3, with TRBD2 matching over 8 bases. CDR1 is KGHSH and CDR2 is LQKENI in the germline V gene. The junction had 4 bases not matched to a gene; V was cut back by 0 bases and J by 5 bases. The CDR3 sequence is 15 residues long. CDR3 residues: CASSPPAGGGDTQYF. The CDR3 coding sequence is TGTGCCAGCTCACCACCGGCCGGGGGGGGAGATACGCAGTATTTT. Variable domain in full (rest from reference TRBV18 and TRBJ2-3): NAGVMQNPRHLVRRRGQEARLRCSPMKGHSHVYWYRQLPEEGLKFMVYLQKENIIDESGMPKERFSAEFPKEGPSILRIQQVVRGDSAAYFCASSPPAGGGDTQYFGPGTRLTVL.

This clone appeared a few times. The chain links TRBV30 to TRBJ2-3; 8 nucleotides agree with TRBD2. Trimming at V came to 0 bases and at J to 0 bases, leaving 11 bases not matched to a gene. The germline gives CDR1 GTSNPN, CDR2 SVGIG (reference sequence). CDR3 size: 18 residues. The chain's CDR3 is CAWSVFSGNTLSTDTQYF. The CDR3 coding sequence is TGTGCCTGGAGTGTTTTTAGCGGGAATACCCTCAGCACAGATACGCAGTATTTT.

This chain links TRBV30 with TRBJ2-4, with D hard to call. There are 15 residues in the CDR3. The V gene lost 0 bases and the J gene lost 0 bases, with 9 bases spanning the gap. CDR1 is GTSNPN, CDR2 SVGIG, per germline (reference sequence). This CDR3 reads CAWSVRDLAKNIQYF. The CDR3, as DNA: TGTGCCTGGAGTGTACGTGACCTAGCCAAAAACATTCAGTACTTC.

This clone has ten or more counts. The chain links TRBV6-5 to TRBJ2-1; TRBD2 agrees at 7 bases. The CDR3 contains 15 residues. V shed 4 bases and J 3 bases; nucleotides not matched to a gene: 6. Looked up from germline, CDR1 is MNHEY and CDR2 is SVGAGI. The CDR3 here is CASSFLAEIYNEQFF. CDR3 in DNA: TGTGCCAGCAGTTTTCTAGCGGAGATCTACAATGAGCAGTTCTTC.

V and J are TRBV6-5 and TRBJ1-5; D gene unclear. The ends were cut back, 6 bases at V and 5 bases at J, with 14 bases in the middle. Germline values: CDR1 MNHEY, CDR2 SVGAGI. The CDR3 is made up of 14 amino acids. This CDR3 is CASRLRRQDQPQHF. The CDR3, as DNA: TGTGCCAGCAGACTCCGGAGACAAGATCAGCCCCAGCATTTT.

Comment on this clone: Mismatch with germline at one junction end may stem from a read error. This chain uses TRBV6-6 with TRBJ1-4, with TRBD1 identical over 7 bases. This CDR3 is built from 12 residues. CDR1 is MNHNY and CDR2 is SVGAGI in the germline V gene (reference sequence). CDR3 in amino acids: CASSYYWTGLVF. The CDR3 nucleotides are TGTGCCAGCAGTTACTACTGGACAGGTTTGGTTTTT.

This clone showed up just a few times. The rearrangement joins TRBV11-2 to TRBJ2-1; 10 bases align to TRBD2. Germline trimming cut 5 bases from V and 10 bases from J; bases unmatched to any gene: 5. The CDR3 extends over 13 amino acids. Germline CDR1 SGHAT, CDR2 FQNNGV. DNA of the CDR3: TGTGCCAGCAGCCCGAAGACTAGCGGGGAGCAGTTCTTC. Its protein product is CASSPKTSGEQFF.

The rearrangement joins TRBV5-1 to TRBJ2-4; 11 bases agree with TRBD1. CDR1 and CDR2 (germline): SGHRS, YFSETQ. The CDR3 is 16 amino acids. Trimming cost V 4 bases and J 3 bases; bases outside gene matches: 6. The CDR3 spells CASSPGTGGIKNIQYF. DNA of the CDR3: TGCGCCAGCAGCCCGGGGACAGGGGGAATCAAAAACATTCAGTACTTC.

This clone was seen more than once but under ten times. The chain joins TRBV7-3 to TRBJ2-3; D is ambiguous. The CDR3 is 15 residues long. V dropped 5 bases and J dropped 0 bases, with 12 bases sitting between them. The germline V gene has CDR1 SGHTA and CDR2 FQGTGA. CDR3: CASSPQKTSTDTQYF. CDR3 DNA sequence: TGTGCCAGCAGCCCACAAAAAACTAGCACAGATACGCAGTATTTT.

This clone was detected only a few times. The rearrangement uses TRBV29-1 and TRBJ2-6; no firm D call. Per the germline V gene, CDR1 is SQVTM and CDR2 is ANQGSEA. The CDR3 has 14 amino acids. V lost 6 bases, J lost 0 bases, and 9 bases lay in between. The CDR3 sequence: CSVSVRSGANVLTF. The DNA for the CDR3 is TGCAGCGTCTCCGTCCGCTCTGGGGCCAACGTCCTGACTTTC.

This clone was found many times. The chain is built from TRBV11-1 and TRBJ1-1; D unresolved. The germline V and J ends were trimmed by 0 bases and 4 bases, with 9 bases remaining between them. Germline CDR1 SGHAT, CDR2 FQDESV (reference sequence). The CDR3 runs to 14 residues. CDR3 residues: CASSLAGLGTEAFF. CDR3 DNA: TGTGCCAGCAGCTTAGCCGGCCTGGGCACTGAAGCTTTCTTT.

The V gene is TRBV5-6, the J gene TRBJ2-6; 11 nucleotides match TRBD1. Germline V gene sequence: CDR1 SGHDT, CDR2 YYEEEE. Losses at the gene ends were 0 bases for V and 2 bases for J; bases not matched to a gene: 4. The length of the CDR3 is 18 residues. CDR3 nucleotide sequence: TGTGCCAGCAGCTTGGTTGGACAGGGGGCGCCTGGGGCCAACGTCCTGACTTTC. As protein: CASSLVGQGAPGANVLTF.

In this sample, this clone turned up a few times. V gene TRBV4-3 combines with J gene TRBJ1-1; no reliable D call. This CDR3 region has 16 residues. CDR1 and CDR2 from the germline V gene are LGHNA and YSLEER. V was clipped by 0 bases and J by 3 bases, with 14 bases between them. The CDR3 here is CASSQEGAGPHTEAFF. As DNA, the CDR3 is TGCGCCAGCAGCCAAGAGGGCGCAGGACCTCACACTGAAGCTTTCTTT.

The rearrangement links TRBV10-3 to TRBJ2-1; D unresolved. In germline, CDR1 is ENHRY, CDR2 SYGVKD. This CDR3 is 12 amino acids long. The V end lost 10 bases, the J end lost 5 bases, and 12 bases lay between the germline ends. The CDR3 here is CASRISNNEQFF. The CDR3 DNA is TGTGCCAGCAGAATTTCGAACAATGAGCAGTTCTTC.

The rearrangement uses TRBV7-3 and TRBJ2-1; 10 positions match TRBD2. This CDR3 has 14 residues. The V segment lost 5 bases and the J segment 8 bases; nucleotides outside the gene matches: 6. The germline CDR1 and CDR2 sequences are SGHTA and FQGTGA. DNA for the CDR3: TGTGCCAGCAGCCGACTAGCGGGCTTAGATGAGCAGTTCTTC. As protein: CASSRLAGLDEQFF. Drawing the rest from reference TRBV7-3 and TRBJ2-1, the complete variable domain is GAGVSQTPSNKVTEKGKYVELRCDPISGHTALYWYRQSLGQGPEFLIYFQGTGAADDSGLPNDRFFAVRPEGSVSTLKIQRTERGDSAVYLCASSRLAGLDEQFFGPGTRLTVL.

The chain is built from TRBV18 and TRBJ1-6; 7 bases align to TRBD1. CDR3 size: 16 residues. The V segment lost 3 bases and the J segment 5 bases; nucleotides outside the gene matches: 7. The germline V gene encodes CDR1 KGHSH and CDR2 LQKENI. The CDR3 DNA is TGTGCCAGCTCACCTTACGGGACAGAGAATAATTCACCCCTCCACTTT. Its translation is CASSPYGTENNSPLHF. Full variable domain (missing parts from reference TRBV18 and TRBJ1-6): NAGVMQNPRHLVRRRGQEARLRCSPMKGHSHVYWYRQLPEEGLKFMVYLQKENIIDESGMPKERFSAEFPKEGPSILRIQQVVRGDSAAYFCASSPYGTENNSPLHFGNGTRLTVT.